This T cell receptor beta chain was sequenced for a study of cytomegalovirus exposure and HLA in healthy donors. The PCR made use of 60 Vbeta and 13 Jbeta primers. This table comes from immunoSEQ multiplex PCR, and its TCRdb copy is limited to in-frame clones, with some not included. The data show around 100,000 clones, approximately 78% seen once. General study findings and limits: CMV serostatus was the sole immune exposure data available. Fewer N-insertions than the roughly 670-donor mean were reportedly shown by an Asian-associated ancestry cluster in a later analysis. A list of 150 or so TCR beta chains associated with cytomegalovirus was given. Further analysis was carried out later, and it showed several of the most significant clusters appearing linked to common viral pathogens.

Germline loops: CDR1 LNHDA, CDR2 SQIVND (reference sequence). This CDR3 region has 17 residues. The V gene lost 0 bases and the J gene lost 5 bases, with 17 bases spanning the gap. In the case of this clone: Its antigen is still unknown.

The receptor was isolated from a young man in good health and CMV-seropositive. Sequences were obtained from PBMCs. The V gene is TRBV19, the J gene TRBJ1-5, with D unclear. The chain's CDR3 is CASSIDHLAGLDQPQHF. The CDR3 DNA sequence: TGTGCCAGTAGTATAGACCATTTGGCTGGTCTAGATCAGCCCCAGCATTTT. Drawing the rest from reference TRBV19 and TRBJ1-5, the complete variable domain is DGGITQSPKYLFRKEGQNVTLSCEQNLNHDAMYWYRQDPGQGLRLIYYSQIVNDFQKGDIAEGYSVSREKKESFPLTVTSAQKNPTAFYLCASSIDHLAGLDQPQHFGDGTRLSIL.